The rows below give T cell receptor beta chains drawn from one sample of a study of lymphopenia after photon versus proton radiotherapy. Measured with immunoSEQ multiplex PCR; TCRdb has only the in-frame clones, and not every one. The table shows under 20,000 clones, with less than 90% occurring only once. The sequencing used peripheral blood, collected from a patient treated with proton-based radiotherapy. The receptors come from a man in his 70s with pancreatic cancer. Each CDR3 is given with its conserved first and last residue. A D gene is named only where the DNA matches it firmly. Only some rows state a clone size, as once, few, many or a class for expanded clones.

>TRBJ1-2|15|TRBD1|TRBV5-1|once
TGCGCCAGCAGCTTGTGGACAGGGGGTAACTATGGCTACACCTTC
CASSLWTGGNYGYTF
>TRBJ2-1|14|.|TRBV9|.
TGTGCCAGCAGCGTACTAGGGGGAGGGGATGAGCAGTTCTTC
CASSVLGGGDEQFF
>TRBJ2-7|14|TRBD1|TRBV25-1|.
TGTGCCAGCATCCGGACAGGGTCGAATTACGAGCAGTACTTC
CASIRTGSNYEQYF
>TRBJ1-6|14|.|TRBV18|.
TGTGCCAGCTGCCGACAGGAGTCGAATTCACCCCTCCACTTT
CASCRQESNSPLHF
>TRBJ1-1|16|TRBD1|TRBV14|.
TGTGACAGCAGCCAGTTGGGCAGGGGGCGATTGGCTGAAGCTTTCTTT
CDSSQLGRGRLAEAFF
>TRBJ2-3|19|TRBD2|TRBV12-5|.
TGTGCTAGTGGTTTGGTCCGACTAGCGGGAGTTCCTAGCACAGATACGCAGTATTTT
CASGLVRLAGVPSTDTQYF
>TRBJ1-1|14|.|TRBV5-1|.
TGCGCCAGCAGCTTGGATGTCCGGGGGATGGCGGCTTTCTTT
CASSLDVRGMAAFF
>TRBJ1-3|17|TRBD1|TRBV29-1|.
TGCAGCGTCTGGACAGGGTCTTTCCGATTTGCAGGAAACACCATATATTTT
CSVWTGSFRFAGNTIYF
>TRBJ1-1|11|.|TRBV7-2|.
TGTGCCAGCAGCTTAGCCTGGGAAGCTTTCTTT
CASSLAWEAFF
>TRBJ2-4|14|TRBD2|TRBV19|.
TGTGCCAGTAGACCTACTAGCGTCCCCGGCATTCAGTACTTC
CASRPTSVPGIQYF
>TRBJ1-2|13|.|TRBV30|.
TGTGCCTGGACCCCGGACGGTGGCTATGGCTACACCTTC
CAWTPDGGYGYTF
>TRBJ1-1|13|.|TRBV18|.
TGTGCCAGCTCACTGCAGGGGAACACTGAAGCTTTCTTT
CASSLQGNTEAFF
>TRBJ2-1|13|.|TRBV5-6|.
TGTGCCAGCAGTGGGGGTTGGGGTTTTGAGCAGTTCTTC
CASSGGWGFEQFF
>TRBJ2-7|17|TRBD1|TRBV4-1|.
TGCGCCAGCAGCCAAGATCTCGGGACAGGGGCTTTCGACGAGCAGTACTTC
CASSQDLGTGAFDEQYF
>TRBJ1-3|14|.|TRBV6-1|.
TGTGCCAGCCGCTTTTCTGGGTCTGGAAACACCATATATTTT
CASRFSGSGNTIYF
>TRBJ2-2|16|TRBD2|TRBV9|.
TGTGCCAGCAGCGTAGGGGTGACTAGCGGTAACGGGGAGCTGTTTTTT
CASSVGVTSGNGELFF
>TRBJ2-4|19|TRBD2|TRBV13|.
TGTGCCAGCAGCTTATGGACTAGCGGCCTCAATGTAGCCAAAAACATTCAGTACTTC
CASSLWTSGLNVAKNIQYF